This T cell receptor (beta chain) stems from a study of naive and memory T cell subsets. This clonotype was counted at least ten times. Germline CDR1 and CDR2: SNHLY and FYNNEI. Germline trimming cut 6 bases from V and 2 bases from J; bases unmatched to any gene: 8. The CDR3 consists of 17 residues. Amplification of ligated cDNA took four PCR rounds with SP2 and nested alpha and beta constant primers. TCRdb passed the 5' RACE reads through MiXCR, listing each CDR3 protein once. There are approximately 52,000 distinct CDR3 sequences in the sample; approximately 4.5% occur only once, and around 0.84% lies in the top ten. A UMI-containing oligonucleotide was joined by 3' ligation to the TCR cDNA template. Reverse transcription used DNase-treated unsorted total RNA, aiming for about 1 to 1,100 ng.

The chain carries TRBV2 and TRBJ2-3, with 13 bases aligning to TRBD2. This receptor was identified in a female donor in good health. DNA for the CDR3: TGTGCCAGCAGGGAAAGACTAGCGGGAGGTGTCACAGATACGCAGTATTTT. Residues: CASRERLAGGVTDTQYF.